This is a list of T cell receptor beta chains from one sample in a study of cytomegalovirus exposure and HLA in healthy donors. Repertoires were generated with immunoSEQ multiplex PCR, while TCRdb's copy carries only in-frame clones and drops some. The repertoire holds about 200,000 clones, with approximately 80% as singletons. Sequenced input: PBMCs. The receptors stem from a boy between 2 and 10 years old in good health and CMV-seronegative. Each CDR3 is given with its conserved first and last residue. Fields, in order: V gene, J gene, D gene, clone size, CDR3 DNA, CDR3 protein. The D gene is left open where the match is weak. The listing skips clone size in some rows; elsewhere it reads once, few, many or a size class.

TRBV19	TRBJ1-1	TRBD1	once	TGTGCCAGTGGACAGGGGTGGACCACTGAAGCTTTCTTT	CASGQGWTTEAFF
TRBV7-9	TRBJ2-1	TRBD2	-	TGTGCCAGCAGCTTTGAGGGAGGGCCTGATGAGCAGTTCTTC	CASSFEGGPDEQFF
TRBV5-1	TRBJ1-5	TRBD1	few	TGCGCCAGCAGCCCCGACAGGGGCCAGGGGCCCCAGCATTTT	CASSPDRGQGPQHF
TRBV11-2	TRBJ2-2	-	-	TGTGCCAGCAGCTTTATGTACACCGGGGAGCTGTTTTTT	CASSFMYTGELFF
TRBV10-3	TRBJ2-7	TRBD2	-	TGTGCCACCGTGCCCGGGACTAGCGGATACGAGCAGTACTTC	CATVPGTSGYEQYF
TRBV28	TRBJ1-5	-	-	TGTGCCAGCAAAGGGGTCGGTAGCAATCAGCCCCAGCATTTT	CASKGVGSNQPQHF
TRBV27	TRBJ2-5	TRBD1	once	TGTGCCAGCAGTCCCCGGACAGGGCCTTCAGGGACCCAGTACTTC	CASSPRTGPSGTQYF
TRBV11-2	TRBJ2-7	-	-	TGTGCCAGCAGCTTAGATCGGGGAAGCGAGCAGTACTTC	CASSLDRGSEQYF
TRBV28	TRBJ2-7	TRBD2	-	TGTGCCAGCAGTCCCCCGGGCGGGAGGGAGTACGAGCAGTACTTC	CASSPPGGREYEQYF
TRBV23-1	TRBJ2-7	TRBD2	once	TGCGCCAGCAATGCTAGACAGGGCCTGACTAGCGGGAGCTACGAGCAGTACTTC	CASNARQGLTSGSYEQYF
TRBV15	TRBJ2-7	TRBD1	-	TGTGCCACCAGCACACAGACAGGGGGCCCCTACGAGCAGTACTTC	CATSTQTGGPYEQYF
TRBV6-5	TRBJ1-2	-	few	TGTGCCAGCAGTTTCCCAGGCAGCTATGGCTACACCTTC	CASSFPGSYGYTF
TRBV5-5	TRBJ1-4	TRBD1	-	TGTGCCAGCAGCGTAGGGACAGGGAATGAAAAACTGTTTTTT	CASSVGTGNEKLFF
TRBV29-1	TRBJ1-2	-	-	TGCAGCGTTGAACGGGGCGAACAGGGAATCTATGGCTACACCTTC	CSVERGEQGIYGYTF
TRBV7-8	TRBJ2-7	TRBD1	-	TGTGCCAGCAGCTTAGAGTGGGACAGGGGGCATTACGAGCAGTACTTC	CASSLEWDRGHYEQYF
TRBV11-3	TRBJ1-1	-	-	TGTGCCAGCAGCTTAGTACTACAGGGTCCGGAGAACACTGAAGCTTTCTTT	CASSLVLQGPENTEAFF
TRBV14	TRBJ1-5	-	-	TGTGCCAGCACCCTAGCTAGTCAGCCCCAGCATTTT	CASTLASQPQHF
TRBV4-1	TRBJ2-1	TRBD2	-	TGCGCCAGCAGCCAAACGCGGGGGAACAATGAGCAGTTCTTC	CASSQTRGNNEQFF
TRBV7-9	TRBJ2-5	TRBD1	-	TGTGCCAGCAGCTTAGAACCGACAGGGCCAGAGACCCAGTACTTC	CASSLEPTGPETQYF
TRBV7-9	TRBJ1-2	-	-	TGTGCCAGCAGCTTGGAGCAGGGGCCTGGCTATGGCTACACCTTC	CASSLEQGPGYGYTF